This T cell receptor beta chain was sequenced in a study of Tregs in tolerant kidney transplant recipients. Comments on this clone: With the read ending 3 residues before the CDR3 end, the germline J gene is used to fill in that end.

Only in-frame clones appear in the TCRdb table, and some are missing; sequencing was by immunoSEQ multiplex PCR. This sample's table has tens of thousands of clones. V gave up 1 base and J gave up 4 bases, with 13 bases separating them. The CDR3 runs 14 residues. The germline CDR1 and CDR2 sequences are GTSNPN and SVGIG (reference sequence). This TCR came from a human donor who received a combined kidney and bone marrow transplant. V usage is TRBV30 and J usage is TRBJ1-2, with D unresolved. Sequences were derived from CD8+ T cells from blood, sampled before the transplant. The sequenced CDR3 bases are TGTGCCTGGAGTGATACCATACCAGTCTATGGC. Translated: CAWSDTIPVYG. The entire CDR3 protein reads CAWSDTIPVYGYTF. Filled out from reference TRBV30 and TRBJ1-2, the complete variable domain reads SQTIHQWPATLVQPVGSPLSLECTVEGTSNPNLYWYRQAAGRGLQLLFYSVGIGQISSEVPQNLSASRPQDRQFILSSKKLLLSDSGFYLCAWSDTIPVYGYTFGSGTRLTVV.